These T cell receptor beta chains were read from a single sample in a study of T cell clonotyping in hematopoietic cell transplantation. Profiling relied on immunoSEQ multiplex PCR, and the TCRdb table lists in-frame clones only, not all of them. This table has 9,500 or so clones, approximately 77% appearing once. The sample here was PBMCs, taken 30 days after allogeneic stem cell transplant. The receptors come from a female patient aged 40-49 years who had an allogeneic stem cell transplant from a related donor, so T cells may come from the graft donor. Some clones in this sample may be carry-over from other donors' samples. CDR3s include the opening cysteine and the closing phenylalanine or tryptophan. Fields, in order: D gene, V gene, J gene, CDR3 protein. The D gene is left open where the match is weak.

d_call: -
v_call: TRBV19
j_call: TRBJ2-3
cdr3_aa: CASTVDVSTDTQYF

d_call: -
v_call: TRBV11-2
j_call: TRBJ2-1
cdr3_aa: CASSAEPGRNEQFF

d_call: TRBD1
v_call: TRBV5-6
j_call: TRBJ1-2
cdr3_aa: CASTPSLGQMYYGYTF

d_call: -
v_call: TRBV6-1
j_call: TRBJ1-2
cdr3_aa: CASSGPARGNYGYTF

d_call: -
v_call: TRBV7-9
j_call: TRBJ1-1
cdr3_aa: CASSSAENTEAFF

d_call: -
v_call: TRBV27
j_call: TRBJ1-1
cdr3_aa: CASSLSMGGGLRGAFF

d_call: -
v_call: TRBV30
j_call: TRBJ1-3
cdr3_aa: CAWDLLTVRSNTIYF

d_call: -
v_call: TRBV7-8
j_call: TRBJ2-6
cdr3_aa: CASSLRAGANVLTF

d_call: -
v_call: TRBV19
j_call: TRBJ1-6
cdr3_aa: CASRTGTDVSPLHF

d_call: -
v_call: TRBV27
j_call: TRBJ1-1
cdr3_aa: CASSEGASFTLNTEAFF

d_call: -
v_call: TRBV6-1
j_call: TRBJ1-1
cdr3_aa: CASSEIGGRAFF

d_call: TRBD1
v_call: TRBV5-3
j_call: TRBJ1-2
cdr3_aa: CARRTGRGYGYTF

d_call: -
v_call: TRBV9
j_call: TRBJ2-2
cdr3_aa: CASKETANTGELFF

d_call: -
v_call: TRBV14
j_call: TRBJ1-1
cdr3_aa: CASSQQVRSTMNTEAFF

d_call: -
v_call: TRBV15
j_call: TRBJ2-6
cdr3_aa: CATSRDSGSGANVLTF

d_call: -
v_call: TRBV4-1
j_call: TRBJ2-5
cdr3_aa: CASSQDGRNQETQYF

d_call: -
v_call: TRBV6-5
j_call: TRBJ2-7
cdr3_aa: CASSYGGPYEQYF

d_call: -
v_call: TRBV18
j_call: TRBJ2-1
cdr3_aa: CASSPSRPGYNEQFF

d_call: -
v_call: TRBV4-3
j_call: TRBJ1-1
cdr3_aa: CASKVNTEAFF

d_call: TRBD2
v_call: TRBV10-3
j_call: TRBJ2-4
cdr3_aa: CAISEPRTSGQNIQYF

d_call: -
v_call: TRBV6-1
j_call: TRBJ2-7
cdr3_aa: CASSQLSGLAYEQYF

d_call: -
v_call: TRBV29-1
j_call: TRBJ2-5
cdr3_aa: CSAERARPSQETQYF

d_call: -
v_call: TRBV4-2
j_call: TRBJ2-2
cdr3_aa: CASSQDRAMELFF

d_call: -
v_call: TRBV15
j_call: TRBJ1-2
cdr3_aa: CATSDGSQGPGYTF